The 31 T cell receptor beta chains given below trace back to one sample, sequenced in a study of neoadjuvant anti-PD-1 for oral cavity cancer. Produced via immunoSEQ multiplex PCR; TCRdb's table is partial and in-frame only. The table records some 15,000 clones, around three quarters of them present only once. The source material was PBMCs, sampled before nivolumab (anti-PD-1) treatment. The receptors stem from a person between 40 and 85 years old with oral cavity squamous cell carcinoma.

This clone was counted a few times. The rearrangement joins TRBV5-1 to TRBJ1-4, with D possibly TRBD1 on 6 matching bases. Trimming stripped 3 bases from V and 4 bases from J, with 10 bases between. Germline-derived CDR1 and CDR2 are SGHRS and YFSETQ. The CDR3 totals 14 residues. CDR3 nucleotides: TGCGCCAGCAGCTCCGGGGGCGTTAATGAAAAACTGTTTTTT. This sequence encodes CASSSGGVNEKLFF.

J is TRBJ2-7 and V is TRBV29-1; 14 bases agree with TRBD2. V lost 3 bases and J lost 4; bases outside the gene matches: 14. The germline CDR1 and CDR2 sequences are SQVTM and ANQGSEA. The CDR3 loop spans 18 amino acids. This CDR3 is CSVEQAGTSGRMRYEQYF. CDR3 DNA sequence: TGCAGCGTTGAGCAGGCCGGGACTAGCGGGAGAATGCGATACGAGCAGTACTTC.

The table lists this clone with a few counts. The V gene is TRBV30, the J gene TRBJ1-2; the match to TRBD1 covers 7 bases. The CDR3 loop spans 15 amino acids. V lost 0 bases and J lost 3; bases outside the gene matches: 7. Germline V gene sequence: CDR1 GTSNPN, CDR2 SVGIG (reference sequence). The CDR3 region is CAWSVSGTDDYGYTF. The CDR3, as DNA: TGTGCCTGGAGTGTAAGTGGGACAGACGACTATGGCTACACCTTC.

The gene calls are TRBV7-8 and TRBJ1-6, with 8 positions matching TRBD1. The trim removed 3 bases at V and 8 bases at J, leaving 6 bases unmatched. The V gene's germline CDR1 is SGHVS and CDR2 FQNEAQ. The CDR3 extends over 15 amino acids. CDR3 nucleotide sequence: TGTGCCAGCAGCTTCGACAGGGGTGGGGATTCACCCCTCCACTTT. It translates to CASSFDRGGDSPLHF.

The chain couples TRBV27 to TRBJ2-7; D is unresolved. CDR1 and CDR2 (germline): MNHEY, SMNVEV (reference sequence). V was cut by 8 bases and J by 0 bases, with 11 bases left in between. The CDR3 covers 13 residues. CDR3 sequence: CASYDPSSYEQYF. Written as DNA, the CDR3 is TGTGCCAGCTACGACCCAAGCTCCTACGAGCAGTACTTC.

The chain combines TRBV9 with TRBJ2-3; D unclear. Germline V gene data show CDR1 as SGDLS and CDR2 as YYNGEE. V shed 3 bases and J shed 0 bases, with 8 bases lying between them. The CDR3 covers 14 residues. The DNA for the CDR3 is TGTGCCAGCAGCGAGATACTTAGCACAGATACGCAGTATTTT. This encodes CASSEILSTDTQYF.

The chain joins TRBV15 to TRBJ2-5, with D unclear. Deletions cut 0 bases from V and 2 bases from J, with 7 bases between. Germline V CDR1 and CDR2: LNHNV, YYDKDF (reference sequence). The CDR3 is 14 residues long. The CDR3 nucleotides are TGTGCCACCAGCAGAGATCCGAGGCAAGAGACCCAGTACTTC. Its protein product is CATSRDPRQETQYF.

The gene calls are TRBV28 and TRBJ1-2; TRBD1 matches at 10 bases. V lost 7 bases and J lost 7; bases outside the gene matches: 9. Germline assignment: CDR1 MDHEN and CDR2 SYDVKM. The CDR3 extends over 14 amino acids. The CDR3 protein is CASTMGQGRSGYTF. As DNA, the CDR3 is TGTGCCAGCACCATGGGACAGGGGAGAAGTGGCTACACCTTC.

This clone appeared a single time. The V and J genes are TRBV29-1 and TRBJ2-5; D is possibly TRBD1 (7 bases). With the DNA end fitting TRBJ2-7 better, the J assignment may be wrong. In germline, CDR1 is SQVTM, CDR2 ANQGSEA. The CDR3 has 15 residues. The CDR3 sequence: CSVEGRPGGSYEQYF. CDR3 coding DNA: TGCAGCGTTGAGGGTCGGCCAGGGGGGTCCTACGAGCAGTACTTC.

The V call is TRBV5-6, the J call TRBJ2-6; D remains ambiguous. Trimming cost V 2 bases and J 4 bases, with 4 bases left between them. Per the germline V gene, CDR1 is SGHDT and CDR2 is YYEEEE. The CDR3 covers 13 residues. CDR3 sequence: CASSFRGANVLTF. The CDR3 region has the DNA TGTGCCAGCAGCTTTCGCGGGGCCAACGTCCTGACTTTC.

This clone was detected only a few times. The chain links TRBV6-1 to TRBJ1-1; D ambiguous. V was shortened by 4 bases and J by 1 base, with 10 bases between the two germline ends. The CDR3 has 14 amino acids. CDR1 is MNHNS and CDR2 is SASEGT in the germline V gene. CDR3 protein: CASSGRGSNTEAFF. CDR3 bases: TGTGCCAGCAGTGGCAGAGGATCGAACACTGAAGCTTTCTTT.

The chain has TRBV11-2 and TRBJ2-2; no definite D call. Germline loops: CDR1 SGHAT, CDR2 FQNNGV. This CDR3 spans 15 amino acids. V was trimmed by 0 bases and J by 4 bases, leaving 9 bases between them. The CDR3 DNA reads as TGTGCCAGCAGCTTAGATCTCGCTGGCACCGGGGAGCTGTTTTTT. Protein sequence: CASSLDLAGTGELFF. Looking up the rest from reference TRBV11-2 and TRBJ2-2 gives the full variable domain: EAGVAQSPRYKIIEKRQSVAFWCNPISGHATLYWYQQILGQGPKLLIQFQNNGVVDDSQLPKDRFSAERLKGVDSTLKIQPAKLEDSAVYLCASSLDLAGTGELFFGEGSRLTVL.

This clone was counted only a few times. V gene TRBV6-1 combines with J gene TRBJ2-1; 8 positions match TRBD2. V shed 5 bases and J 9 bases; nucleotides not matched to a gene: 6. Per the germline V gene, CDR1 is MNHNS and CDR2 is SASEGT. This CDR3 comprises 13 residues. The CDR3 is CASSREGGGEQFF. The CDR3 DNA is TGTGCCAGCAGTCGGGAGGGTGGGGGTGAGCAGTTCTTC.

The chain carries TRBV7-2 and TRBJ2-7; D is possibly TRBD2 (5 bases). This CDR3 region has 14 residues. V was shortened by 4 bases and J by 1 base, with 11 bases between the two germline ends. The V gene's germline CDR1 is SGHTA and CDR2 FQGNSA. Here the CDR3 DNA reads TGTGCCAGCAGCTCCTTATGGAGGTCCTACGAGCAGTACTTC. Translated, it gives CASSSLWRSYEQYF.

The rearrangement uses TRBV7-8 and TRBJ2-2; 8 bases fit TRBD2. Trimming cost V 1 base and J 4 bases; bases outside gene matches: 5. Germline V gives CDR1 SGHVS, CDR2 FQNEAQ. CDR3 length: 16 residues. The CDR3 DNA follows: TGTGCCAGCAGCTTAGAGGGGACTAGTGGCACCGGGGAGCTGTTTTTT. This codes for CASSLEGTSGTGELFF.

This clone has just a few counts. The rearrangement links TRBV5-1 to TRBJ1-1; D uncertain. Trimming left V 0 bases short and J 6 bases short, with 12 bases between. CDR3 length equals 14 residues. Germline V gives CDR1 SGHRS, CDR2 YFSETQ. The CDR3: CASSLDWGIAEAFF. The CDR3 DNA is TGCGCCAGCAGCTTGGATTGGGGTATCGCTGAAGCTTTCTTT.

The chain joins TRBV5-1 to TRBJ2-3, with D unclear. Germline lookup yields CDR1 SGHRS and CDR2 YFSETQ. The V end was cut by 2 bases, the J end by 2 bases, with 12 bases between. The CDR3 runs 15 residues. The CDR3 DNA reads TGCGCCAGCAGCTTTGGACGGAGTAACACAGATACGCAGTATTTT. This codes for CASSFGRSNTDTQYF.

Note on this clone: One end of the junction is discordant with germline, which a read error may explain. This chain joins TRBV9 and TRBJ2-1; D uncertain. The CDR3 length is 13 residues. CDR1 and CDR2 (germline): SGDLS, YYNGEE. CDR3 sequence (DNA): TGTGCCAGCAGGGTAGACCTATTCGGTGAGCAGTTCTTC. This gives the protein CASRVDLFGEQFF. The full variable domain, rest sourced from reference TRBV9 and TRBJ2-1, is DSGVTQTPKHLITATGQRVTLRCSPRSGDLSVYWYQQSLDQGLQFLIQYYNGEERAKGNILERFSAQQFPDLHSELNLSSLELGDSALYFCASRVDLFGEQFFGPGTRLTVL.

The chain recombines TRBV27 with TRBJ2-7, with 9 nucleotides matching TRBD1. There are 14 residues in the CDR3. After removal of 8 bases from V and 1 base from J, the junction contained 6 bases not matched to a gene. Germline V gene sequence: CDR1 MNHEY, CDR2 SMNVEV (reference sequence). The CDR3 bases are TGTGCCAGCGGAGACAGGGGGATATCCTACGAGCAGTACTTC. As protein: CASGDRGISYEQYF.

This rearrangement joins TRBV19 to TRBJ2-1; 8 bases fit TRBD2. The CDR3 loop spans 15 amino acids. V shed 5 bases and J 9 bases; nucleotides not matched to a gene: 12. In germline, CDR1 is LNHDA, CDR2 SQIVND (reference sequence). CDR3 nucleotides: TGTGCCAGTAGTCTGACTAGCGCCTCACGGGGTGAGCAGTTCTTC. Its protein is CASSLTSASRGEQFF.

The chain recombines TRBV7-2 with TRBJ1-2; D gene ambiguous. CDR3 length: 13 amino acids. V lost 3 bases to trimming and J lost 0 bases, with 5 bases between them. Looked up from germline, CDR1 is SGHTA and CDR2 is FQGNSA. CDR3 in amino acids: CASSLEANYGYTF. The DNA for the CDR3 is TGTGCCAGCAGCTTGGAGGCTAACTATGGCTACACCTTC.

DNA for the CDR3: TGTGCCAGCAGTTTAGTTGCCCTCCTCTCCTACGAGCAGTACTTC. This translates into CASSLVALLSYEQYF. The gene calls are TRBV28 and TRBJ2-7; no firm D call. V gave up 2 bases and J gave up 0 bases, with 11 bases separating them. The CDR3 is 15 residues long. CDR1 and CDR2 (germline): MDHEN, SYDVKM. The whole variable domain, filled in from reference TRBV28 and TRBJ2-7, reads DVKVTQSSRYLVKRTGEKVFLECVQDMDHENMFWYRQDPGLGLRLIYFSYDVKMKEKGDIPEGYSVSREKKERFSLILESASTNQTSMYLCASSLVALLSYEQYFGPGTRLTVT.

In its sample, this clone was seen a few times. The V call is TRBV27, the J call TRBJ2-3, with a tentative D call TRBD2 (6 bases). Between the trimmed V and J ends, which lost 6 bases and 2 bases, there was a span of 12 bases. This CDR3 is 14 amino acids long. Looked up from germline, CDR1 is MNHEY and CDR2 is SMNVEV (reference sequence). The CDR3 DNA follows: TGTGCCAGCAGAGCTTGGAGGGTCACAGATACGCAGTATTTT. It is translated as CASRAWRVTDTQYF.

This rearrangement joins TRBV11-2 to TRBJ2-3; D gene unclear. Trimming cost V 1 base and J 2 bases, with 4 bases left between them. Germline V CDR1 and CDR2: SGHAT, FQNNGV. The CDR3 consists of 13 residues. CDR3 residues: CASSLGDTDTQYF. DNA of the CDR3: TGTGCCAGCAGCTTAGGGGACACAGATACGCAGTATTTT.

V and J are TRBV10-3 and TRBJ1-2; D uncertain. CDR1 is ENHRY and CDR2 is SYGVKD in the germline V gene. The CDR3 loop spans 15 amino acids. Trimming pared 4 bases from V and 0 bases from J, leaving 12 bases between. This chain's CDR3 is CAISVRAEANYGYTF. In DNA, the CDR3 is TGTGCCATCAGTGTGCGGGCAGAAGCTAACTATGGCTACACCTTC.

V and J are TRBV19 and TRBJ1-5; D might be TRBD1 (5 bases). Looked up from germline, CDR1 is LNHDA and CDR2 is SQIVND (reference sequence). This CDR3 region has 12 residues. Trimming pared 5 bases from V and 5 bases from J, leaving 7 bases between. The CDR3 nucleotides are TGTGCCAGTAGTGGGACTCATCAGCCCCAGCATTTT. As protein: CASSGTHQPQHF.

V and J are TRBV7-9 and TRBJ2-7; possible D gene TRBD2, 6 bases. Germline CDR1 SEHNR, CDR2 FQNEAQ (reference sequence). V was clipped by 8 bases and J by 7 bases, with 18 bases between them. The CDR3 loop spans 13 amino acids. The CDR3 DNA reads TGTGCCAGCGCCGGGGGACGGGGCCGGGAGCAGTACTTC. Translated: CASAGGRGREQYF.

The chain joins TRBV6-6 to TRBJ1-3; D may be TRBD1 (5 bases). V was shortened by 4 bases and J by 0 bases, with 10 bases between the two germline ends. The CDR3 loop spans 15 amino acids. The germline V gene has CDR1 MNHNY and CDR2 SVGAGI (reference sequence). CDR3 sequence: CASSSGGNSGNTIYF. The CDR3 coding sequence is TGTGCCAGCAGTTCGGGGGGAAACTCTGGAAACACCATATATTTT.

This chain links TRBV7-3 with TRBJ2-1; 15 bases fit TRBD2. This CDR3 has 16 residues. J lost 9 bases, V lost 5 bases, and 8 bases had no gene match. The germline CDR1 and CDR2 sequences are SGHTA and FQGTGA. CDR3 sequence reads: CASSPGTSGRKGEQFF. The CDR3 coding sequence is TGTGCCAGCAGCCCAGGGACTAGCGGGAGGAAGGGTGAGCAGTTCTTC.

CDR3 region: CASSPSSYEQYF. CDR3 nucleotide sequence: TGTGCCAGCTCACCCAGCTCCTACGAGCAGTACTTC. V gene TRBV18 combines with J gene TRBJ2-7, with D unresolved. Germline CDR1 reads KGHSH; CDR2 reads LQKENI. V gave up 3 bases and J gave up 0 bases, with 3 bases separating them. This CDR3 comprises 12 residues. Full variable domain (rest looked up from reference TRBV18 and TRBJ2-7): NAGVMQNPRHLVRRRGQEARLRCSPMKGHSHVYWYRQLPEEGLKFMVYLQKENIIDESGMPKERFSAEFPKEGPSILRIQQVVRGDSAAYFCASSPSSYEQYFGPGTRLTVT.

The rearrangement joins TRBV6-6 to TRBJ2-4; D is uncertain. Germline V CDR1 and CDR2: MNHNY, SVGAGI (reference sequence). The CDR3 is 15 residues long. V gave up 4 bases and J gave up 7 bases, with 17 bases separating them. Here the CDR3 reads CASSSKASLGNIQYF. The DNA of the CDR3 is TGTGCCAGCAGTTCGAAGGCCTCTTTAGGTAACATTCAGTACTTC.